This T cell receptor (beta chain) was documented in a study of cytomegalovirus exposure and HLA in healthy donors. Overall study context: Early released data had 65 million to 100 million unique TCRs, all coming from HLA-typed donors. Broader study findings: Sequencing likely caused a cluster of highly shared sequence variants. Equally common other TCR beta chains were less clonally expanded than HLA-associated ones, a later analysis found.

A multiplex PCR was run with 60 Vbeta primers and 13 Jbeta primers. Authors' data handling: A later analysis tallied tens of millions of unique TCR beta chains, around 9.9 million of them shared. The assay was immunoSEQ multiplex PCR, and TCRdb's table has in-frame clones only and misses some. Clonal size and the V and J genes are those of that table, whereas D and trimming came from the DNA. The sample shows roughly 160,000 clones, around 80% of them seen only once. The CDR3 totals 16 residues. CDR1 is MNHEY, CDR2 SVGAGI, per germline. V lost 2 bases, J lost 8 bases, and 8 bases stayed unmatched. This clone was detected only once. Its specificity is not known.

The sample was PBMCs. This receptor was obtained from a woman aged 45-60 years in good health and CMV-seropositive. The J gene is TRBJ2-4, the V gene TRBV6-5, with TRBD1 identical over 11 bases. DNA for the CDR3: TGTGCCAGCAGTTACGGAGGGACAGGGGGGCGGGACATTCAGTACTTC. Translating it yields CASSYGGTGGRDIQYF.